This TCR beta chain is drawn from a study of T cell repertoires in cytomegalovirus infection. As for the study in general: Public TCR beta signatures marked donors with CMV infection and the matching HLA. General study points: CMV-specific TCR beta clonotypes restricted by HLA-C dominated the ex vivo response. CMV carriers with the relevant HLA were identified by cumulative public TCR beta family frequency.

A remark on this clonotype: Its antigen remains unknown.

Per the germline V gene, CDR1 is SGDLS and CDR2 is YYNGEE. V lost 2 bases, J lost 3 bases, and 14 bases lay in between. CDR3 length: 15 residues. TCRdb passed the reads through MiXCR, listing each CDR3 protein once. This sample yields about 180,000 distinct CDR3 sequences, of which about an eighth are seen a single time; 25% to 30% belongs to the top ten. V is TRBV9 and J is TRBJ1-1; D is ambiguous. Sample: PBMCs. This sequence originates from a human donor in good health (CMV status not recorded). Some clones in this sample may be carry-over from other donors' samples. CDR3 bases: TGTGCCAGCAGCGTCGCACCCACAAGGGACACTGAAGCTTTCTTT. Its protein is CASSVAPTRDTEAFF.